The present T cell receptor (beta chain) was sequenced within a study of OX40 agonist ivuxolimab in advanced cancers. Background on the whole study: Ivuxolimab was a fully human IgG2 agonistic monoclonal antibody targeting the costimulatory receptor OX40 (CD134). In the dose-escalation cohort, about four fifths of patients were male, and the mean age was around 60 years with a range of roughly 20 to 79. Patients were allowed to have had prior anti-PD-1, anti-PD-L1 or anti-CTLA-4 therapy, and 40% of the dose-escalation patients had previously received checkpoint inhibitors. Among the roughly 52 dose-escalation patients, roughly 20 had hepatocellular carcinoma, some 15 melanoma, 9 renal cell carcinoma and 9 head and neck cancer. Partial responses occurred in three dose-escalation patients: two with cutaneous melanoma and one with hepatocellular carcinoma. Intravenous ivuxolimab was administered to patients every 2 weeks at six dose levels: 0.01, 0.1, 0.3, 1.5, 3 and 10 mg/kg. Peripheral TCRbeta sequencing aimed to test whether ivuxolimab altered TCR sequence diversity and caused clonal T-cell expansion. The paper covers the monotherapy dose-escalation part of the phase I ivuxolimab trial, which included N of about 56 patients.

What the research found in general, with its limitations: On average, CD8+ T cells showed more expanded clones than CD4+ T cells after ivuxolimab. Low levels of normalized T-cell clonal expansion were also seen in some nonresponding patients. In the 0.1-3.0 mg/kg groups, partial responders were among the patients with the lowest normalized peripheral clonal expansion, particularly in CD8+ T cells. At doses of 0.1 to 3.0 mg/kg, clonal expansion of both CD4+ and CD8+ blood T cells was observed from baseline to week 6. The antigen specificity of the peripheral T cells that underwent clonal expansion was not determined.

Genomic DNA was isolated from the sorted cells so that the TCRbeta CDR3 region could be sequenced. The immunoSEQ Assay was used to sequence the TCRbeta CDR3 regions. This immuneACCESS table, as held by TCRdb, lists in-frame sequences with V and J called but not all clones. Of the missing ones, under half trace to an unresolved V gene in checked studies; the others have no known cause. Across this sample there are about 90,000 clones, with less than 95% seen only once. Approximately 1.5% of the sample goes to the ten largest clones. CDR1 SSHAT and CDR2 FNYEAQ were looked up in the germline V gene (reference sequence). The CDR3, from cysteine to phenylalanine, totals 14 residues. Only the CDR3 part of the read is kept: 42 bases, read in frame from the first base. The trial excluded patients who had a history of autoimmune disease or were on systemic immunosuppression. Peripheral blood for TCR sequencing was collected from all dose cohorts at baseline, on cycle 4 day 1, and on cycle 7 day 1. The samples were taken from a phase I, first-in-human, multicenter, open-label dose-escalation trial of ivuxolimab. Adults with locally advanced or metastatic melanoma, renal cell, hepatocellular, or head and neck squamous cell carcinoma were enrolled in the trial. CD4+ and CD8+ T cells were sorted separately from peripheral blood before TCR sequencing.

About this clone itself: Its specific antigen is unknown. A junction boundary mismatches the germline segment, possibly from a read error.

Rearrangement joined TRBV7-7 to TRBJ2-1; 8 of the junction bases match TRBD1. The material sequenced was CD4+ or CD8+ T cells sorted from blood, taken in a trial of the OX40 agonist ivuxolimab. The TCR comes from an adult with an advanced solid tumor such as melanoma, head and neck, liver or kidney cancer. The nucleotide sequence reads TGTGCTAGCAGCTTAGGACAGGGAAACAATGAGCAGTTCTTC. This is translated as CASSLGQGNNEQFF.